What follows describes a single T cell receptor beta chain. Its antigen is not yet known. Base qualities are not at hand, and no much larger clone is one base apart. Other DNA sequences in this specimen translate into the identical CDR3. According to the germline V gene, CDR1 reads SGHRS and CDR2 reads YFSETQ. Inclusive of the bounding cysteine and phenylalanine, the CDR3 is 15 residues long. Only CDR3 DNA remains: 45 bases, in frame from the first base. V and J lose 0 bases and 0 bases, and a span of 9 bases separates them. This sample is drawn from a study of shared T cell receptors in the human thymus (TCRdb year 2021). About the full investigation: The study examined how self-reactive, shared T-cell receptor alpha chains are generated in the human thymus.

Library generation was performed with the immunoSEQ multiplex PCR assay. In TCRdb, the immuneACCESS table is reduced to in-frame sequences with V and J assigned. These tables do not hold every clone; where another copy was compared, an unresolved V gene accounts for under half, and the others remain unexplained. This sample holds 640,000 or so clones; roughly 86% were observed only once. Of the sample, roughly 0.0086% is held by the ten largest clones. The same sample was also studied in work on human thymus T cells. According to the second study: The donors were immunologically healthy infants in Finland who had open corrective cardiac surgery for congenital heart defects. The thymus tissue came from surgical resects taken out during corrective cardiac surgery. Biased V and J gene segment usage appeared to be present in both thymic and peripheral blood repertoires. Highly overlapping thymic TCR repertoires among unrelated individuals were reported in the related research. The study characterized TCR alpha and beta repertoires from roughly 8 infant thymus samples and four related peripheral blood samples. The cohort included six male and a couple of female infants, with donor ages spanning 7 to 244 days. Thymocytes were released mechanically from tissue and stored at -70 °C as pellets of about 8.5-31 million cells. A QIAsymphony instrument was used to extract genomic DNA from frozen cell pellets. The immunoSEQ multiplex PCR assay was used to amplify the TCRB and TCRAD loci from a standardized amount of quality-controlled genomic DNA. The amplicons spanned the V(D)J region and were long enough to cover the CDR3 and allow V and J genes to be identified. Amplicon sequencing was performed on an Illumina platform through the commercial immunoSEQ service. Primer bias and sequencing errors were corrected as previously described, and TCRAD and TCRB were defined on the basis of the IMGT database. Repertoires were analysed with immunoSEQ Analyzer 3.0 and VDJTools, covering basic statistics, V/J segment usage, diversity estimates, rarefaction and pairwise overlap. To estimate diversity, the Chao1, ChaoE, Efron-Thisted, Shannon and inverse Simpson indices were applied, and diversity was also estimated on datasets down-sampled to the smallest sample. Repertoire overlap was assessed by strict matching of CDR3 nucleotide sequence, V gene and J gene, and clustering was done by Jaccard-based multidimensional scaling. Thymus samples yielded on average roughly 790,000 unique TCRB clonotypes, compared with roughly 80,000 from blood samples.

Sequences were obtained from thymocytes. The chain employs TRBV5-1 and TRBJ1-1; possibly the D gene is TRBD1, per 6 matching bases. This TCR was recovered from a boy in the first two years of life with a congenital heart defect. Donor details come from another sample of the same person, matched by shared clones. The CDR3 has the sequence CASSLVQGMNTEAFF. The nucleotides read TGCGCCAGCAGCTTGGTTCAGGGGATGAACACTGAAGCTTTCTTT.